Detailed here is one TCR beta chain. These data belong to a study of cytomegalovirus exposure and HLA in healthy donors. Study context: There were 75 million to 95 million unique TCRs (from HLA-typed donors) in an early data release.

The germline gives CDR1 MNHNS, CDR2 SASEGT. This CDR3 comprises 13 residues. V shed 7 bases, J shed 4 bases, and the junction held 5 bases outside the gene matches. Both 60 Vbeta primers and 13 Jbeta primers went into the PCR. TCRdb keeps only in-frame clones here, not all; method: immunoSEQ multiplex PCR. This sample has 60,000 or so clones, with approximately 71% found just once. The sequence came from a man aged 40-49 years in good health and CMV-seropositive. Source material: PBMCs. The chain has TRBV6-1 and TRBJ2-5; 8 nucleotides agree with TRBD2. The CDR3 DNA reads as TGTGCCAGCAAAGCGGGGGCCCCAGAGACCCAGTACTTC. Its translation: CASKAGAPETQYF.